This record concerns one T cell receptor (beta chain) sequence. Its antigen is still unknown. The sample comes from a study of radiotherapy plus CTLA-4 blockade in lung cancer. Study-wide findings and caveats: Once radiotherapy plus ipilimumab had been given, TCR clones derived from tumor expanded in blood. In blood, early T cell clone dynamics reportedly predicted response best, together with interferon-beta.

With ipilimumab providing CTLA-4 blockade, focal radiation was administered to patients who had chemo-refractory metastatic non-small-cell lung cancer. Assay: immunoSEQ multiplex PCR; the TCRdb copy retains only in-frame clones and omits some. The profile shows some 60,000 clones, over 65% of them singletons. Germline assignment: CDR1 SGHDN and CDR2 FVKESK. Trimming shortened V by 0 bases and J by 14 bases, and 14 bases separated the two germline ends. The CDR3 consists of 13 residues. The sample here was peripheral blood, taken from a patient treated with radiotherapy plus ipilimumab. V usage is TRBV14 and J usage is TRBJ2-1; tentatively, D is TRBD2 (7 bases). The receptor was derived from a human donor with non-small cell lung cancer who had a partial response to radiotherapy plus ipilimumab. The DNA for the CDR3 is TGTGCCAGCAGCCAAGATAGGAGGGGGAGGGAGTTCTTC. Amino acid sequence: CASSQDRRGREFF.